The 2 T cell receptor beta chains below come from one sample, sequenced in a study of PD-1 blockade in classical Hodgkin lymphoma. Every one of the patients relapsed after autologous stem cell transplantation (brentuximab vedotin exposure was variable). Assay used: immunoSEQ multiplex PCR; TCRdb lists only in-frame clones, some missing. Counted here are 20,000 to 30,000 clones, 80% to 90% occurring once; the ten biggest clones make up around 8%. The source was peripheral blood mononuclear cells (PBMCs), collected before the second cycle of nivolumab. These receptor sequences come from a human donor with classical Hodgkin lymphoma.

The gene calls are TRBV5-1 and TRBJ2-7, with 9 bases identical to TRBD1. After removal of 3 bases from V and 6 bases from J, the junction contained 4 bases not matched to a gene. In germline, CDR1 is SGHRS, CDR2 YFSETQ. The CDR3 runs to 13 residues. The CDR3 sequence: CASSYGQGSEQYF. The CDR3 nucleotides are TGCGCCAGCAGCTATGGACAGGGGAGCGAGCAGTACTTC.

CDR3 bases: TGTGCCAGCAGCCAAGACCTCGACAGCCACTATGGCTACACCTTC. It specifies CASSQDLDSHYGYTF. The V call is TRBV4-2, the J call TRBJ1-2; TRBD1 might be the D (5 bases). The CDR3 runs to 15 residues. The ends were cut back, 0 bases at V and 3 bases at J, with 11 bases in the middle. From germline, CDR1 is LGHNA and CDR2 YNFKEQ.